The clone carrying this TCR beta chain was seen more than once but under ten times. Its antigen remains unidentified. These data come from a study of spatial heterogeneity in lung cancer. The overall study: A consistent excess of beta-chain over alpha-chain sequences was detected.

The time point here: sample taken at primary tumor resection. Frozen PBMC, nontumor lung or tumor provided whole RNA, which was sequenced unsorted. There were 72 donors, all of them untreated patients with early-stage non-small cell lung cancer. General observations from the study: Ubiquitous expanded tumor TCRs surfaced in blood more at resection than they did at follow-up.

TCRdb ran MiXCR on the 5' RACE reads and lists one entry per CDR3 protein. The sample includes some 47,000 distinct CDR3 sequences, about 7% seen only once; the top ten take less than 3.5%. The CDR3 covers 13 residues. V was cut by 1 base and J by 5 bases, with 6 bases left in between. The V gene's germline CDR1 is LNHDA and CDR2 SQIVND (reference sequence). The chain uses TRBV19 and TRBJ1-5; D gene uncertain. Sequenced here: PBMCs, sampled at surgery. The sequence was collected from a female donor with early-stage non-small cell lung cancer. CDR3: CASSIVKDQPQHF. The CDR3, as DNA: TGTGCCAGTAGTATAGTGAAGGATCAGCCCCAGCATTTT. The whole variable domain, filled in from reference TRBV19 and TRBJ1-5, reads DGGITQSPKYLFRKEGQNVTLSCEQNLNHDAMYWYRQDPGQGLRLIYYSQIVNDFQKGDIAEGYSVSREKKESFPLTVTSAQKNPTAFYLCASSIVKDQPQHFGDGTRLSIL.